This TCR beta chain was documented in a study of identical twins. The cDNA had a unique molecular identifier and a template-switch universal primer site. One entry per CDR3 protein, called by TCRdb with MiXCR from the 5' RACE reads. The sample lists about 1.7 million distinct CDR3 sequences; around 33% were seen once. The CDR3 spans 19 residues. Germline CDR1 and CDR2: MNHNS and SASEGT. Deletions cut 6 bases from V and 6 bases from J, with 33 bases between. Every sampled donor was Caucasian and healthy. This clonotype has more than one count but fewer than ten. This rearrangement joins TRBV6-1 to TRBJ2-7, with D perhaps TRBD2 (5 bases). Sequencing used cord blood. The source of this sequence is a newborn girl in good health. This CDR3 reads CASRPRRTFHPVSFTEQYF. CDR3 nucleotide sequence: TGTGCCAGCAGGCCCCGGAGGACTTTCCACCCGGTTTCGTTCACCGAGCAGTACTTC.